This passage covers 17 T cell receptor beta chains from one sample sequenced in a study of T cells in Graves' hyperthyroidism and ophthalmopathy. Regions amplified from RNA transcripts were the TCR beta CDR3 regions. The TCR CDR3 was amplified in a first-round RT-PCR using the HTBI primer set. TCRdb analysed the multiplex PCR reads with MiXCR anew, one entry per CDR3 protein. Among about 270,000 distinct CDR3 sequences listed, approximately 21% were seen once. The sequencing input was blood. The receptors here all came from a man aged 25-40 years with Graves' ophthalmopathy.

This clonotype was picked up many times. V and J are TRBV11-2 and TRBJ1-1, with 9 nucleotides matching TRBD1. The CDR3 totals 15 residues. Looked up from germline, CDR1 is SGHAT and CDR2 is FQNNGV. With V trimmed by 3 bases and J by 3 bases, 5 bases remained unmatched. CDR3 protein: CASSFTGGAYTEAFF. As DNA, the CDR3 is TGTGCCAGCAGCTTTACAGGGGGCGCGTACACTGAAGCTTTCTTT.

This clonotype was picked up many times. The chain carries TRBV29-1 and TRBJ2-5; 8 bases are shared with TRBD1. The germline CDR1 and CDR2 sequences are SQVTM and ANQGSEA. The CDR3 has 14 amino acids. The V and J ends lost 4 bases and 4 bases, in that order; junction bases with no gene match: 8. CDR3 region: CSVVRQGTLETQYF. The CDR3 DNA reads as TGCAGCGTTGTTCGACAGGGGACCTTAGAGACCCAGTACTTC.

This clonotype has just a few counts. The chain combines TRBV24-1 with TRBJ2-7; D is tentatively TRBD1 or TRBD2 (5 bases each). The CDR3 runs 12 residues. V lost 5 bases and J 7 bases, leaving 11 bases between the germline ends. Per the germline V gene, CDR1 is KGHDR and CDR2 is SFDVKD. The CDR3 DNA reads TGTGCCACCAGTGGGGACGTCGGGGAGCAGTACTTC. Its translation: CATSGDVGEQYF.

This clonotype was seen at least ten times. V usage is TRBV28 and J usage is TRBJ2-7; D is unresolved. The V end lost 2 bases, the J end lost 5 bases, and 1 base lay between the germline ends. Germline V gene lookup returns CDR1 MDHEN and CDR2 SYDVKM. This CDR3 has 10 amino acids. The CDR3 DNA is TGTGCCAGCAGTTTAAACGAGCAGTACTTC. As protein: CASSLNEQYF.

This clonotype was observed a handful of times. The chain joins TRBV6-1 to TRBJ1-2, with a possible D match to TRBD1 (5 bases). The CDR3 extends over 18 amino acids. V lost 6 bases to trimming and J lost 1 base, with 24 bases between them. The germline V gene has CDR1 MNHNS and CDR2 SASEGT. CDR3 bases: TGTGCCAGCAGATCACTAAAGGGGACCCTCTTGAATAACTATGGCTACACCTTC. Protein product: CASRSLKGTLLNNYGYTF.

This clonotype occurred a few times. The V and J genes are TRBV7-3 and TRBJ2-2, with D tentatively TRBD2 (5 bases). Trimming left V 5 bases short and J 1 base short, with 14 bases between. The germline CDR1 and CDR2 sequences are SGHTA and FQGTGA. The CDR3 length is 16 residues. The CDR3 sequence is CASSRGMSGNTGELFF. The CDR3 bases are TGTGCCAGCAGCCGTGGGATGAGCGGGAACACCGGGGAGCTGTTTTTT.

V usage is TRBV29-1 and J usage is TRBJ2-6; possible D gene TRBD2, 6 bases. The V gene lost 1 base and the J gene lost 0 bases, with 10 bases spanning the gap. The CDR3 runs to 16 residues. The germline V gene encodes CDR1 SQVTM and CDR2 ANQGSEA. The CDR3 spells CSVEAGEYSGANVLTF. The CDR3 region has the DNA TGCAGCGTTGAAGCGGGGGAGTACTCTGGGGCCAACGTCCTGACTTTC.

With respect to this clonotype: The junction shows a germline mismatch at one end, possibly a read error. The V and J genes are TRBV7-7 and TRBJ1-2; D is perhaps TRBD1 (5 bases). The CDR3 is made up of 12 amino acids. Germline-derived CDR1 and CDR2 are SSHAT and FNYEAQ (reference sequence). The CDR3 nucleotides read TGTGCTAGCAGCCGGGACTTCTATGGCTACACCTTC. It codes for CASSRDFYGYTF.

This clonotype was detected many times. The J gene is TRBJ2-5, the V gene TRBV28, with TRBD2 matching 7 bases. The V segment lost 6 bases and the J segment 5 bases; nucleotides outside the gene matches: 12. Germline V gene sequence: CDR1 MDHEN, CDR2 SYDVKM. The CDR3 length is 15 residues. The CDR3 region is CASRGYGGGGETQYF. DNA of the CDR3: TGTGCCAGCAGGGGGTACGGTGGGGGAGGGGAGACCCAGTACTTC.

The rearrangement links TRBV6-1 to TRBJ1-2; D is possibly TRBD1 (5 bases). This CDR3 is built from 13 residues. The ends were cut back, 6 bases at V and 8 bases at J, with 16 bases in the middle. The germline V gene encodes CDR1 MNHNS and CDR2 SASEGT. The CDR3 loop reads CASSKSGGLGYTF. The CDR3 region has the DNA TGTGCCAGCAGCAAGTCGGGGGGTTTAGGCTACACCTTC.

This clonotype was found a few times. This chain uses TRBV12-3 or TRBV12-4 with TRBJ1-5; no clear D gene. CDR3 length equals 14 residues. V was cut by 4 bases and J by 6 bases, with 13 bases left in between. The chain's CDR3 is CASSWREMAQPQHF. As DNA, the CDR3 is TGTGCCAGCAGTTGGCGGGAGATGGCTCAGCCCCAGCATTTT.

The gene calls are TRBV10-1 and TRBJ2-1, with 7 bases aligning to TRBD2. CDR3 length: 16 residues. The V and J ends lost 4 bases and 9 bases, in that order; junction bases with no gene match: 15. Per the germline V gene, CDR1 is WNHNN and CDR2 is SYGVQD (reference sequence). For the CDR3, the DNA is TGCGCCAGCAGTGGGTTCCGGGACGGACTAGAGGGTGAGCAGTTCTTC. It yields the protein CASSGFRDGLEGEQFF.

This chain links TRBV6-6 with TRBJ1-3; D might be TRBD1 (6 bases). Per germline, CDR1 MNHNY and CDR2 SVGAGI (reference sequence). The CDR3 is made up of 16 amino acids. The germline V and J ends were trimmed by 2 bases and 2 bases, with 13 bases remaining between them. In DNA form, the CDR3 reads TGTGCCAGCAGTTACGCGGGGGGCCCCGCTGGAAACACCATATATTTT. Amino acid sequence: CASSYAGGPAGNTIYF.

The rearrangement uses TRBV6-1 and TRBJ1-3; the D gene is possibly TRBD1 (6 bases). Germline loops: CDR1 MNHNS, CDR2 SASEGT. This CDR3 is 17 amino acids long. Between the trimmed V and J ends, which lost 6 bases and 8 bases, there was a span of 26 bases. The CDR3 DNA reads TGTGCCAGCAGCCCAATAGATGGGGGCCAGTCGGTGGACACCATATATTTT. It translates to CASSPIDGGQSVDTIYF.

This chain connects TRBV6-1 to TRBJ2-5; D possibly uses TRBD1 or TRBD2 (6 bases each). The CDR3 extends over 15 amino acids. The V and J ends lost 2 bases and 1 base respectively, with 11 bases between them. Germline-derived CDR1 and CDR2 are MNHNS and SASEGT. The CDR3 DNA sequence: TGTGCCAGCAGTGAAAGGGGGGATCGCCAAGAGACCCAGTACTTC. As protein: CASSERGDRQETQYF.

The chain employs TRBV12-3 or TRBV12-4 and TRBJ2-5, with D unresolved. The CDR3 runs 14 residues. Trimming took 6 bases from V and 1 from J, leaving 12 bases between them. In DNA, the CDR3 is TGTGCCAGCAGATCCACCGGGTCCCAAGAGACCCAGTACTTC. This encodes CASRSTGSQETQYF.

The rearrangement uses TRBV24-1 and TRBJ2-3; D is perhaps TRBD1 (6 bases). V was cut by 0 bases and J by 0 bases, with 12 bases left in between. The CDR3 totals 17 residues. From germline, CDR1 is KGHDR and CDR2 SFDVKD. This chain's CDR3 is CATSDLPRDMSTDTQYF. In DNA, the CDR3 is TGTGCCACCAGTGATTTGCCTAGGGACATGAGCACAGATACGCAGTATTTT.